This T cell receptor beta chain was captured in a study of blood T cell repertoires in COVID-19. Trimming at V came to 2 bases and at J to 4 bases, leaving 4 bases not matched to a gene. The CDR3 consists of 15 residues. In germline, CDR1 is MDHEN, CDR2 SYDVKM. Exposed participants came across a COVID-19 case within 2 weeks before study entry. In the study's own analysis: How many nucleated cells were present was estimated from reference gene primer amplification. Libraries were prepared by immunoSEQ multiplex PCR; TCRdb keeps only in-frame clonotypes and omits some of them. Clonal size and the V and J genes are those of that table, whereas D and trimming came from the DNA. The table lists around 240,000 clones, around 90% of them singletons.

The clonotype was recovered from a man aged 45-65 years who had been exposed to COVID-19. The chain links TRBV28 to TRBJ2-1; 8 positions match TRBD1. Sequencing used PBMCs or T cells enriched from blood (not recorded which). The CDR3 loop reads CASSLVRTGYNEQFF. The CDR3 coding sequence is TGTGCCAGCAGTTTAGTTAGGACAGGGTACAATGAGCAGTTCTTC.